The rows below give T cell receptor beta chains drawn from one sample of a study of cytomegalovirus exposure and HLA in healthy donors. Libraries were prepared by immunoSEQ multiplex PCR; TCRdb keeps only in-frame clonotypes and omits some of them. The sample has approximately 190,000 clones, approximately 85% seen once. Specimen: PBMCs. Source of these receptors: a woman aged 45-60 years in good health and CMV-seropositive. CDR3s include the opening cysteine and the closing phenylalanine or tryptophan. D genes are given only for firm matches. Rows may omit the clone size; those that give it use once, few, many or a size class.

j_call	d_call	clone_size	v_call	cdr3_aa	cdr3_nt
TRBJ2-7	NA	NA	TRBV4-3	CASSQGYPSGSYEQYF	TGCGCCAGCAGCCAAGGGTACCCTAGTGGGTCCTACGAGCAGTACTTC
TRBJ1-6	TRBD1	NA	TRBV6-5	CASSSRGRDNSPLHF	TGTGCCAGCAGTTCCAGGGGGCGAGATAATTCACCCCTCCACTTT
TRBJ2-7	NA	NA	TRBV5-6	CASSSSYRDTPAGQYF	TGTGCCAGCAGCAGCTCCTACCGGGACACCCCCGCTGGGCAGTACTTC
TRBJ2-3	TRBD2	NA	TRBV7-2	CASSPQAGPADTQYF	TGTGCCAGCAGCCCCCAAGCGGGGCCCGCAGATACGCAGTATTTT
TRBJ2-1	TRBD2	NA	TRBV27	CASSLSGTSGGNEQFF	TGTGCCAGCAGTTTATCCGGGACTAGCGGGGGAAATGAGCAGTTCTTC
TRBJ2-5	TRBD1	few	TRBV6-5	CASSRTGGETQYF	TGTGCCAGCAGCCGGACAGGGGGCGAGACCCAGTACTTC
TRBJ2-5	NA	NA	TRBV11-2	CASSTRQPMKETQYF	TGTGCCAGCAGCACCAGGCAGCCTATGAAGGAGACCCAGTACTTC
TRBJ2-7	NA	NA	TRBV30	CAWSPNLADEQYF	TGTGCCTGGAGCCCAAACCTAGCCGACGAGCAGTACTTC
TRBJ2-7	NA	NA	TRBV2	CASSLRDTYEQYF	TGTGCCAGCAGCCTCAGGGATACCTACGAGCAGTACTTC
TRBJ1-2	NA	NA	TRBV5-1	CASSLVRPYGYTF	TGCGCCAGCAGCTTGGTGCGGCCTTATGGCTACACCTTC
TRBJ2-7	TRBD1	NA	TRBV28	CASSRSGQGDHEQYF	TGTGCCAGCAGCCGTAGCGGACAGGGAGACCACGAGCAGTACTTC
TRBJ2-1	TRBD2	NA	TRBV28	CASSIAGLSSYNEQFF	TGTGCCAGCAGTATAGCGGGCCTGAGCTCCTACAATGAGCAGTTCTTC
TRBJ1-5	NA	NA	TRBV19	CASGHMDRPQHF	TGTGCCAGTGGACACATGGATAGGCCCCAGCATTTT
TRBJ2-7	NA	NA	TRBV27	CACGSPRTVPYEQYF	TGTGCCTGTGGGTCCCCCCGGACAGTCCCCTACGAGCAGTACTTC
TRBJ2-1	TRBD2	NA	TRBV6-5	CASEKAGSYNEQFF	TGTGCCAGCGAAAAAGCGGGATCCTACAATGAGCAGTTCTTC
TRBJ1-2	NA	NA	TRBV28	CASGGENYGYTF	TGTGCCAGCGGAGGAGAAAACTATGGCTACACCTTC
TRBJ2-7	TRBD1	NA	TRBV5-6	CASSPAGQAYEQYF	TGTGCCAGCAGCCCGGCGGGACAGGCCTACGAGCAGTACTTC
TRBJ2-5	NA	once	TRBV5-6	CASRGTGYQETQYF	TGTGCCAGCAGGGGTACAGGGTACCAAGAGACCCAGTACTTC
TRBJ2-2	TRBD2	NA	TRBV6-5	CASSGEGTGELFF	TGTGCCAGCTCGGGGGAGGGCACCGGGGAGCTGTTTTTT
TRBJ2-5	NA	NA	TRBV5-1	CASSLDSQETQYF	TGCGCCAGCAGCCTGGACAGCCAAGAGACCCAGTACTTC
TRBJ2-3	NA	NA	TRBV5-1	CASREGITDTQYF	TGCGCCAGCCGGGAAGGGATCACAGATACGCAGTATTTT
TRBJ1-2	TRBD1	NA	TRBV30	CAIRTGANYGYTF	TGTGCCATAAGGACAGGGGCTAACTATGGCTACACCTTC
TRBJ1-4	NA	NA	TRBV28	CASSSRQQGRRKKLFF	TGTGCCAGCAGTTCTCGCCAACAGGGAAGGCGGAAAAAACTGTTTTTT
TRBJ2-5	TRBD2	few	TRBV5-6	CASCSTPGGQETQYF	TGTGCCAGCTGCTCCACCCCGGGGGGTCAAGAGACCCAGTACTTC
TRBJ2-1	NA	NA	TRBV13	CASSPQPNEQFF	TGTGCCAGCAGCCCACAACCTAATGAGCAGTTCTTC
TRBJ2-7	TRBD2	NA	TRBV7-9	CASSPRAGADEQYF	TGTGCCAGCAGCCCAAGGGCGGGAGCGGACGAGCAGTACTTC
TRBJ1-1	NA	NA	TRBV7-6	CASSLGAGVAEAFF	TGTGCCAGCAGCTTGGGGGCCGGGGTAGCTGAAGCTTTCTTT
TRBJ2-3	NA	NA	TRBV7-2	CASRPGVDTQYF	TGTGCCAGCAGACCAGGGGTGGATACGCAGTATTTT
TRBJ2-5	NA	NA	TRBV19	CASSIQVQETQYF	TGTGCCAGTAGTATACAAGTTCAGGAGACCCAGTACTTC
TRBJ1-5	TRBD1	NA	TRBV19	CASSPRDSQPNQPQHF	TGTGCCAGTAGTCCGAGGGACAGCCAGCCCAATCAGCCCCAGCATTTT
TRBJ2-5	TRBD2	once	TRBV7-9	CASSIGREPETQYF	TGTGCCAGCAGCATTGGGAGGGAGCCAGAGACCCAGTACTTC
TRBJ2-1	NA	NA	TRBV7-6	CASSLAKAGGTEQFF	TGTGCCAGCAGCTTAGCGAAGGCAGGGGGGACTGAGCAGTTCTTC
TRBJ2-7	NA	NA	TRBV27	CASSPAWLGSSHYEQYF	TGTGCCAGCAGCCCCGCCTGGCTCGGGAGTTCTCACTACGAGCAGTACTTC
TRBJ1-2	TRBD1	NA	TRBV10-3	CAIRGDSSNYGYTF	TGTGCCATCAGGGGGGACAGTTCTAACTATGGCTACACCTTC
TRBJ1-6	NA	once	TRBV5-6	CASSYQGGGISPLHF	TGTGCCAGCAGTTATCAGGGCGGGGGCATTTCACCCCTCCACTTT
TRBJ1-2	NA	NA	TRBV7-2	CASSSPGSGYTF	TGTGCCAGCAGCTCCCCAGGGTCTGGCTACACCTTC
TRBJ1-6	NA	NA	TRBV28	CASSLGQGGSPLHF	TGTGCCAGCAGTTTAGGGCAGGGCGGATCACCCCTCCACTTT
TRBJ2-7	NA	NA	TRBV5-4	CASSRPGLQYEQYF	TGTGCCAGCAGCCGCCCGGGACTGCAGTACGAGCAGTACTTC
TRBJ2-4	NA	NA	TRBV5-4	CASSSQGNIQYF	TGTGCCAGCAGCTCTCAGGGAAACATTCAGTACTTC
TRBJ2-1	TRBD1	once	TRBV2	CASSGRGQGANEQFF	TGTGCCAGCAGTGGGAGGGGACAGGGGGCCAATGAGCAGTTCTTC
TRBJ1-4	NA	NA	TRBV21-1	CASSIRPDTTNEKLFF	TGTGCCAGCAGCATTCGCCCGGACACCACTAATGAAAAACTGTTTTTT
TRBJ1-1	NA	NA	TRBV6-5	CASSQGWGTEAFF	TGTGCCAGCAGCCAGGGGTGGGGCACTGAAGCTTTCTTT
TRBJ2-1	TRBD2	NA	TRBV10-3	CAISDNSGVYNEQFF	TGTGCCATCAGTGATAATAGCGGGGTCTACAATGAGCAGTTCTTC
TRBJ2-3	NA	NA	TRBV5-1	CASSLAFPGGPPDTQYF	TGCGCCAGCAGCTTGGCCTTCCCTGGGGGCCCTCCAGATACGCAGTATTTT
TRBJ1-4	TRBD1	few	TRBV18	CASSPNPGGVNEKLFF	TGTGCCAGCTCACCAAATCCAGGGGGCGTTAATGAAAAACTGTTTTTT